This T cell receptor (beta chain) originates from a study of siplizumab effects on memory and regulatory T cells. Overall study results and limits: Proliferating siplizumab-culture Tregs lacked confirmation of suppressive function. Naive versus memory phenotype went unassigned for roughly 75-95% of proliferating CD4+ or CD8+ clones. To unstimulated subsets, only a minor fraction of alloreactive clones could be mapped.

Produced via immunoSEQ multiplex PCR; TCRdb's table is partial and in-frame only. The profile shows about 82,000 clones, approximately 88% of them singletons. Concerning this clone: Its antigen is unknown.

V lost 3 bases to trimming and J lost 1 base, with 15 bases between them. CDR3 length: 16 residues. Germline-derived CDR1 and CDR2 are MDHEN and SYDVKM. The sample taken for sequencing was Tregs sorted from blood. The rearrangement uses TRBV28 and TRBJ2-5; D perhaps matches TRBD2 (7 bases). The TCR sequence derives from a human donor in good health. The CDR3 nucleotides are TGTGCCAGCAGTTTCTCGCGGGGGCTCCCCCAAGAGACCCAGTACTTC. It is translated as CASSFSRGLPQETQYF.